This T cell receptor (beta chain) is drawn from a study of T cell responses to AZD1222 COVID-19 vaccine. Study-wide points: AZD1222 recipients seropositive at baseline numbered only five to seven. Close to half of all spike-specific TCRs reportedly target regions of the variants that are unmutated. Clonal diversity may have been underestimated, and the donors were mostly white British, with more females than males. Elevations in Spike-specific TCR breadth and depth followed administration of two AZD1222 doses.

Germline CDR1 is MNHNY and CDR2 is SVGAGI (reference sequence). The junction had 9 bases not matched to a gene; V was cut back by 5 bases and J by 2 bases. This CDR3 is built from 16 residues. Assay used: immunoSEQ multiplex PCR; TCRdb lists only in-frame clones, some missing. In the table there are 250,000 to 300,000 clones, 90% to 95% of which are singletons. Comments on this clone: Its antigen is undetermined.

The sequence came from an adult who received the AZD1222 COVID-19 vaccine. The sample consisted of peripheral blood, taken 28 days after the second AZD1222 dose. The chain employs TRBV6-6 and TRBJ2-7; TRBD2 aligns across 10 bases. CDR3 loop: CASSTELAGLPYEQYF. The CDR3 region has the DNA TGTGCCAGCAGTACCGAACTAGCGGGGCTACCCTACGAGCAGTACTTC.